Listed below are T cell receptor beta chains from one sample, sequenced in a study of blood T cell repertoires in COVID-19. Produced via immunoSEQ multiplex PCR; TCRdb's table is partial and in-frame only. The profile shows some 130,000 clones, roughly 72% of them singletons. Sequenced material: peripheral blood. Receptors were obtained from a human donor in a cohort sampled during active COVID-19. The CDR3 runs from the conserved cysteine through the conserved F or W. The D gene is left open where the match is weak. The size field is filled for only some rows; it gives once, few, many or a size class.

j_gene: TRBJ2-3; v_gene: TRBV14; d_gene: TRBD2; abundance: few; CDR3aa: CASSPPAGGPNTQYF; CDR3nt: TGTGCCAGCAGCCCCCCAGCGGGGGGGCCAAATACGCAGTATTTT
j_gene: TRBJ1-4; v_gene: TRBV18; d_gene: -; abundance: once; CDR3aa: CASSPENRVEKLFF; CDR3nt: TGTGCCAGCTCACCAGAGAACAGGGTGGAAAAACTGTTTTTT
j_gene: TRBJ1-1; v_gene: TRBV18; d_gene: -; abundance: -; CDR3aa: CASSRSVDTEAFF; CDR3nt: TGTGCCAGCTCACGGTCGGTGGACACTGAAGCTTTCTTT
j_gene: TRBJ2-7; v_gene: TRBV10-1; d_gene: -; abundance: -; CDR3aa: CASSPLLPSTARTVAEQYF; CDR3nt: TGCGCCAGCAGTCCACTATTACCGTCGACCGCGCGCACGGTGGCCGAGCAGTACTTC
j_gene: TRBJ1-2; v_gene: TRBV6-5; d_gene: -; abundance: few; CDR3aa: CASWRGNIGYTF; CDR3nt: TGTGCCAGCTGGCGGGGGAATATTGGCTACACCTTC
j_gene: TRBJ2-6; v_gene: TRBV10-2; d_gene: -; abundance: -; CDR3aa: CASSVGGSGANVLTF; CDR3nt: TGCGCCAGCAGTGTAGGGGGCTCTGGGGCCAACGTCCTGACTTTC
j_gene: TRBJ1-4; v_gene: TRBV7-8; d_gene: -; abundance: few; CDR3aa: CASREGPTNEKLFF; CDR3nt: TGTGCCAGCAGGGAGGGACCGACTAATGAAAAACTGTTTTTT
j_gene: TRBJ1-4; v_gene: TRBV11-2; d_gene: -; abundance: -; CDR3aa: CASSSTRQGLKKLFF; CDR3nt: TGTGCCAGCAGCTCAACGAGGCAGGGCTTAAAGAAACTGTTTTTT
j_gene: TRBJ1-5; v_gene: TRBV19; d_gene: -; abundance: -; CDR3aa: CATYQGNNQPQHF; CDR3nt: TGTGCCACCTACCAGGGTAACAATCAGCCCCAGCATTTT
j_gene: TRBJ1-1; v_gene: TRBV7-6; d_gene: -; abundance: -; CDR3aa: CASSSTPLRGNTEAFF; CDR3nt: TGTGCCAGCAGCTCCACCCCCCTCCGAGGGAACACTGAAGCTTTCTTT
j_gene: TRBJ1-6; v_gene: TRBV18; d_gene: -; abundance: -; CDR3aa: CASSPLPRTARNSPLHF; CDR3nt: TGTGCCAGCTCACCATTACCAAGGACAGCCCGTAATTCACCCCTCCACTTT
j_gene: TRBJ2-3; v_gene: TRBV11-2; d_gene: TRBD1; abundance: -; CDR3aa: CASSLGQIQYF; CDR3nt: TGTGCCAGCAGCCTGGGACAGATCCAGTATTTT
j_gene: TRBJ1-1; v_gene: TRBV11-3; d_gene: -; abundance: -; CDR3aa: CASSLGRNTEAFF; CDR3nt: TGTGCCAGCAGCTTAGGTCGGAACACTGAAGCTTTCTTT
j_gene: TRBJ1-6; v_gene: TRBV19; d_gene: -; abundance: -; CDR3aa: CASSMQGPMNSPLHF; CDR3nt: TGTGCCAGTAGTATGCAGGGTCCCATGAATTCACCCCTCCACTTT
j_gene: TRBJ2-1; v_gene: TRBV2; d_gene: TRBD1; abundance: -; CDR3aa: CATNNPGQGPYEQFF; CDR3nt: TGTGCCACCAATAACCCGGGACAGGGCCCCTATGAGCAGTTCTTC
j_gene: TRBJ2-5; v_gene: TRBV30; d_gene: -; abundance: once; CDR3aa: CAWGRLGVETQYF; CDR3nt: TGTGCCTGGGGGAGGTTGGGAGTAGAGACCCAGTACTTC
j_gene: TRBJ1-5; v_gene: TRBV30; d_gene: -; abundance: few; CDR3aa: CAWSVGWGAEQPQHF; CDR3nt: TGTGCCTGGAGTGTAGGATGGGGCGCGGAGCAGCCCCAGCATTTT
j_gene: TRBJ2-2; v_gene: TRBV15; d_gene: -; abundance: few; CDR3aa: CATSRLRGTGELFF; CDR3nt: TGTGCCACCAGCAGACTTAGGGGCACCGGGGAGCTGTTTTTT
j_gene: TRBJ1-4; v_gene: TRBV27; d_gene: TRBD1; abundance: -; CDR3aa: CASRKTGDNEKLFF; CDR3nt: TGTGCCAGCAGGAAGACAGGGGATAATGAAAAACTGTTTTTT
j_gene: TRBJ1-2; v_gene: TRBV5-1; d_gene: -; abundance: -; CDR3aa: CASSLEPSPIGYTF; CDR3nt: TGCGCCAGCAGCTTGGAGCCATCCCCTATTGGCTACACCTTC
j_gene: TRBJ2-7; v_gene: TRBV30; d_gene: -; abundance: -; CDR3aa: CAWSVGAGTYEQYF; CDR3nt: TGTGCCTGGAGTGTAGGGGCAGGGACTTACGAGCAGTACTTC
j_gene: TRBJ1-6; v_gene: TRBV2; d_gene: -; abundance: -; CDR3aa: CASSPQYNSPLHF; CDR3nt: TGTGCCAGCAGTCCCCAGTATAATTCACCCCTCCACTTT
j_gene: TRBJ1-1; v_gene: TRBV2; d_gene: -; abundance: -; CDR3aa: CASRKQGRNTEAFF; CDR3nt: TGTGCCAGCAGAAAACAGGGAAGGAACACTGAAGCTTTCTTT
j_gene: TRBJ2-3; v_gene: TRBV6-6; d_gene: TRBD2; abundance: -; CDR3aa: CASRESGGGSTDTQYF; CDR3nt: TGTGCCAGCAGGGAAAGCGGGGGGGGTAGCACAGATACGCAGTATTTT
j_gene: TRBJ1-4; v_gene: TRBV5-4; d_gene: -; abundance: -; CDR3aa: CASSLVAGDEKLFF; CDR3nt: TGTGCCAGCAGCTTGGTGGCAGGGGATGAAAAACTGTTTTTT
j_gene: TRBJ1-1; v_gene: TRBV7-9; d_gene: -; abundance: -; CDR3aa: CASSPTGLAAEAFF; CDR3nt: TGTGCCAGCAGCCCCACGGGGTTGGCGGCTGAAGCTTTCTTT
j_gene: TRBJ2-3; v_gene: TRBV5-1; d_gene: -; abundance: -; CDR3aa: CASSLEAGATDTQYF; CDR3nt: TGCGCCAGCAGCTTGGAGGCGGGGGCCACAGATACGCAGTATTTT
j_gene: TRBJ1-4; v_gene: TRBV12-3/TRBV12-4; d_gene: -; abundance: -; CDR3aa: CASTSQANEKLFF; CDR3nt: TGTGCCAGCACTTCGCAGGCTAATGAAAAACTGTTTTTT
j_gene: TRBJ1-2; v_gene: TRBV5-8; d_gene: -; abundance: -; CDR3aa: CASSKLTGSRANYGYTF; CDR3nt: TGTGCCAGCAGCAAGCTTACAGGAAGTCGAGCTAACTATGGCTACACCTTC
j_gene: TRBJ2-3; v_gene: TRBV6-2/TRBV6-3; d_gene: TRBD2; abundance: -; CDR3aa: CASSKLAGGLTDTQYF; CDR3nt: TGTGCCAGCAGCAAACTAGCGGGGGGACTCACAGATACGCAGTATTTT
j_gene: TRBJ1-2; v_gene: TRBV6-5; d_gene: -; abundance: -; CDR3aa: CASSRGVGPSYGYTF; CDR3nt: TGTGCCAGCAGCCGGGGGGTAGGGCCTAGCTATGGCTACACCTTC
j_gene: TRBJ2-1; v_gene: TRBV28; d_gene: TRBD2; abundance: -; CDR3aa: CASRVTSGFYNEQFF; CDR3nt: TGTGCCAGCAGGGTGACTAGCGGTTTCTACAATGAGCAGTTCTTC
j_gene: TRBJ2-3; v_gene: TRBV3-1/TRBV3-2; d_gene: TRBD2; abundance: few; CDR3aa: CASSRRFGSGGATDTQYF; CDR3nt: TGTGCCAGCAGCCGCCGATTCGGTAGCGGGGGGGCCACAGATACGCAGTATTTT
j_gene: TRBJ2-4; v_gene: TRBV19; d_gene: TRBD1; abundance: -; CDR3aa: CASSPGQILAKNIQYF; CDR3nt: TGTGCCAGTAGTCCGGGACAGATCCTAGCCAAAAACATTCAGTACTTC
j_gene: TRBJ1-6; v_gene: TRBV5-1; d_gene: -; abundance: -; CDR3aa: CASSLDRNSPLHF; CDR3nt: TGCGCCAGCAGCTTGGACAGGAATTCACCCCTCCACTTT
j_gene: TRBJ1-5; v_gene: TRBV2; d_gene: -; abundance: -; CDR3aa: CASGQSFSNQPQHF; CDR3nt: TGTGCCAGCGGGCAGAGTTTTAGCAATCAGCCCCAGCATTTT
j_gene: TRBJ2-5; v_gene: TRBV2; d_gene: -; abundance: -; CDR3aa: CASRRRQSQETQYF; CDR3nt: TGTGCCAGCCGTCGACGACAGTCGCAAGAGACCCAGTACTTC
j_gene: TRBJ2-7; v_gene: TRBV6-5; d_gene: TRBD2; abundance: -; CDR3aa: CASSKRLAGKYEQYF; CDR3nt: TGTGCCAGCAGTAAAAGACTAGCGGGGAAGTACGAGCAGTACTTC
j_gene: TRBJ1-4; v_gene: TRBV5-1; d_gene: -; abundance: -; CDR3aa: CASNGGHLNEKLFF; CDR3nt: TGCGCCAGCAACGGCGGCCACCTCAATGAAAAACTGTTTTTT
j_gene: TRBJ2-1; v_gene: TRBV11-3; d_gene: -; abundance: -; CDR3aa: CASSLGQNNEQFF; CDR3nt: TGTGCCAGCAGCTTAGGCCAGAACAATGAGCAGTTCTTC
j_gene: TRBJ2-7; v_gene: TRBV3-1/TRBV3-2; d_gene: -; abundance: -; CDR3aa: CASSPRQGGLGEQYF; CDR3nt: TGTGCCAGCAGCCCGCGACAGGGAGGCCTAGGCGAGCAGTACTTC
j_gene: TRBJ1-4; v_gene: TRBV9; d_gene: -; abundance: -; CDR3aa: CASSLGGRDEKLFF; CDR3nt: TGTGCCAGCAGCCTCGGCGGCAGGGATGAAAAACTGTTTTTT
j_gene: TRBJ1-5; v_gene: TRBV2; d_gene: TRBD1; abundance: few; CDR3aa: CASRGTVNQPQHF; CDR3nt: TGTGCCAGCAGAGGGACAGTCAATCAGCCCCAGCATTTT
j_gene: TRBJ2-3; v_gene: TRBV5-4; d_gene: -; abundance: -; CDR3aa: CASSAQQDTQYF; CDR3nt: TGTGCCAGCAGCGCACAGCAAGATACGCAGTATTTT
j_gene: TRBJ1-4; v_gene: TRBV28; d_gene: -; abundance: few; CDR3aa: CASSSIIPATNEKLFF; CDR3nt: TGTGCCAGCAGTTCAATTATACCAGCAACTAATGAAAAACTGTTTTTT
j_gene: TRBJ1-4; v_gene: TRBV3-1/TRBV3-2; d_gene: -; abundance: -; CDR3aa: CASSERTAGEKLFF; CDR3nt: TGTGCCAGCAGCGAGAGGACCGCGGGTGAAAAACTGTTTTTT
j_gene: TRBJ2-2; v_gene: TRBV30; d_gene: -; abundance: -; CDR3aa: CAWQLGGLNTGELFF; CDR3nt: TGTGCCTGGCAACTCGGGGGGCTTAACACCGGGGAGCTGTTTTTT
j_gene: TRBJ1-1; v_gene: TRBV2; d_gene: TRBD1; abundance: -; CDR3aa: CASSDRGKTEAFF; CDR3nt: TGTGCCAGTTCCGACAGGGGAAAAACTGAAGCTTTCTTT
j_gene: TRBJ2-1; v_gene: TRBV6-6; d_gene: TRBD1; abundance: -; CDR3aa: CASSSTGGSSYNEQFF; CDR3nt: TGTGCCAGCAGCTCGACAGGGGGGAGCTCCTACAATGAGCAGTTCTTC
j_gene: TRBJ2-1; v_gene: TRBV7-8; d_gene: TRBD2; abundance: -; CDR3aa: CASSRTIGVAGGNEQFF; CDR3nt: TGTGCCAGCAGTCGGACCATCGGGGTAGCGGGGGGCAATGAGCAGTTCTTC
j_gene: TRBJ1-1; v_gene: TRBV19; d_gene: TRBD1; abundance: few; CDR3aa: CASRTGGIRTEAFF; CDR3nt: TGTGCCAGTCGGACAGGGGGAATTAGGACTGAAGCTTTCTTT
j_gene: TRBJ2-7; v_gene: TRBV29-1; d_gene: -; abundance: -; CDR3aa: CSVEDPGLYEQYF; CDR3nt: TGCAGCGTTGAAGACCCGGGACTCTACGAGCAGTACTTC
j_gene: TRBJ2-1; v_gene: TRBV5-1; d_gene: -; abundance: -; CDR3aa: CASSLEYSAEQFF; CDR3nt: TGCGCCAGCAGCTTGGAATACTCCGCTGAGCAGTTCTTC
j_gene: TRBJ1-5; v_gene: TRBV30; d_gene: TRBD1; abundance: -; CDR3aa: CAWSRDRGINQPQHF; CDR3nt: TGTGCCTGGAGTCGGGACAGGGGAATCAATCAGCCCCAGCATTTT